The sequence of this T cell receptor (beta chain) was determined in a study of cytomegalovirus exposure and HLA in healthy donors. Sequencing was performed with immunoSEQ multiplex PCR; in TCRdb, only in-frame clones are kept and a portion is missing. The sample gives some 64,000 clones, almost 97% of which show up once; 1.2% is in the top ten. CDR1 and CDR2 from the germline V gene are SGHRS and YFSETQ. The ends lost 4 bases at V and 1 base at J; junction bases unmatched: 7. CDR3 length: 15 amino acids. Sequenced sample: PBMCs. This clonotype was obtained from a woman under 30 in good health and CMV-seronegative. J is TRBJ1-1 and V is TRBV5-1; 7 bases agree with TRBD1. The CDR3 nucleotides are TGCGCCAGCAGCACGGACAGGACCCCGAACACTGAAGCTTTCTTT. Amino acid sequence: CASSTDRTPNTEAFF.